The 5 T cell receptor beta chains in this list originate from one sample, sequenced in a study of T cells after yellow fever vaccination. Each CDR3 protein gets one entry after TCRdb re-called the 5' RACE reads with MiXCR. The sample records around 30,000 distinct CDR3 sequences, about 6.3% being singletons. Sequences were derived from PBMCs, either bulk or a sorted T-cell subset (CD4+, CD8+, memory, or dextramer-sorted; not recorded which), sampled on the day of the first yellow fever vaccination. Receptors were obtained from a man younger than 35 who received the YFV17D yellow fever vaccine.

In DNA, the CDR3 is TGTGCCAGCAGCTTAGTAGGGCAGGGTGCGCAGTATTTT. As protein: CASSLVGQGAQYF. The J gene is TRBJ2-3, the V gene TRBV7-2; the D gene is possibly TRBD1 (5 bases). V was cut by 1 base and J by 10 bases, with 12 bases left in between. CDR1 and CDR2 from the germline V gene are SGHTA and FQGNSA. CDR3 length equals 13 residues.

The rearrangement links TRBV4-1 to TRBJ1-2; 8 bases are a match to TRBD1. V lost 3 bases, J lost 2 bases, and 20 bases stayed unmatched. The CDR3 sequence is 20 residues long. CDR1 MGHRA and CDR2 YSYEKL come from the germline V gene. CDR3 loop: CASSQFVTGTGIHINYGYTF. The CDR3 region has the DNA TGCGCCAGCAGCCAGTTCGTCACCGGGACAGGAATTCATATCAACTATGGCTACACCTTC.

This clonotype has only a few counts. The chain combines TRBV11-2 with TRBJ2-7; D is tentatively TRBD1 or TRBD2 (5 bases each). V was clipped by 5 bases and J by 2 bases, with 19 bases between them. The CDR3 consists of 16 residues. The V gene's germline CDR1 is SGHAT and CDR2 FQNNGV. The CDR3 DNA sequence: TGTGCCAGCAGCCGTACCGGCTCAGGGAGCACCTACGAGCAGTACTTC. As protein: CASSRTGSGSTYEQYF.

This clonotype was detected many times. J is TRBJ1-1 and V is TRBV30; D is undetermined. CDR1 and CDR2 (germline): GTSNPN, SVGIG (reference sequence). V was pared by 1 base and J by 4 bases, with 4 bases between. The CDR3 sequence is 11 residues long. CDR3 amino acids: CAWSGVTEAFF. The CDR3, as DNA: TGTGCCTGGAGTGGGGTCACTGAAGCTTTCTTT.

The chain has TRBV7-2 and TRBJ2-3; D not resolved. V lost 5 bases and J 2 bases, leaving 14 bases between the germline ends. The CDR3 has 15 amino acids. Looked up from germline, CDR1 is SGHTA and CDR2 is FQGNSA. CDR3 coding DNA: TGTGCCAGCAGCCGCTGGGCCCTACCCACAGATACGCAGTATTTT. Translating it yields CASSRWALPTDTQYF. The entire variable domain, with the rest obtained from reference TRBV7-2 and TRBJ2-3, is as follows: GAGVSQSPSNKVTEKGKDVELRCDPISGHTALYWYRQSLGQGLEFLIYFQGNSAPDKSGLPSDRFSAERTGGSVSTLTIQRTQQEDSAVYLCASSRWALPTDTQYFGPGTRLTVL.